Sequencing of this T cell receptor beta chain was carried out in a study of shared clonotypes between healthy human individuals. Study summary: The donor pool was made up of two women and a few men aged 18 to 49.

Trimming pared 4 bases from V and 7 bases from J, leaving 17 bases between. The germline V gene encodes CDR1 SGHTA and CDR2 FQGTGA. This CDR3 spans 15 amino acids. Regarding this clone: Its target is unknown.

General observations from the study: The sharing of about 5.3% of naive CD4 clonotypes was seen across several donors.

Replicate PCRs from sorted subsets contained roughly 200 ng DNA, which is some 29,000 T cell genomes. Repertoires were generated with immunoSEQ multiplex PCR, while TCRdb's copy carries only in-frame clones and drops some. The table has some 2,500,000 clones, approximately 93% seen once. The chain is built from TRBV7-3 and TRBJ2-1; D possibly corresponds to TRBD1 (6 bases). This clonotype was obtained from a young man in good health. Some clones in this sample may be carry-over from other donors' samples. The material sequenced was naive CD4+ T cells from PBMCs. Subset meaning: CD45RA+ positively selected. DNA for the CDR3: TGTGCCAGCAGCTACATGGGGCAGGGGATAAATGAGCAGTTCTTC. Encoded protein: CASSYMGQGINEQFF.